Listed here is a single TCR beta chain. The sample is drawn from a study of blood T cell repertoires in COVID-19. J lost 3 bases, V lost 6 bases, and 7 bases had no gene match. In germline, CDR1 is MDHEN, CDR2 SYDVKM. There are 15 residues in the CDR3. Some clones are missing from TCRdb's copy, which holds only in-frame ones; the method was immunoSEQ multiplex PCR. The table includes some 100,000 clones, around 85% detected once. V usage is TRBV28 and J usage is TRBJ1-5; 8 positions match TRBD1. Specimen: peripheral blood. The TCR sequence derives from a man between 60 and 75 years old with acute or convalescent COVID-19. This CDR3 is CASRTGTGINQPQHF. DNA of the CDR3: TGTGCCAGCAGGACCGGGACAGGTATCAATCAGCCCCAGCATTTT.